This T cell receptor beta chain was sequenced for a study of blood T cell repertoires in COVID-19. The overall study: T cells, B-cell-depleted T cells, or PBMCs supplied cDNA or gDNA.

The CDR3 length is 15 residues. Germline values: CDR1 SGHRS, CDR2 YFSETQ. The V gene lost 0 bases and the J gene lost 2 bases, with 12 bases spanning the gap. Original processing notes: Using reference gene primer amplification, nucleated cell counts were estimated. TCRdb's table, derived via immunoSEQ multiplex PCR, lists solely in-frame clones and lacks some. V, J and clone size are taken as reported in that table, and D and trimming were inferred from the DNA itself. The table lists around 230,000 clones, about 91% of them singletons, with about 2.5% in the top ten. The V and J genes are TRBV5-1 and TRBJ2-7; D is unclear. The TCR sequence derives from a woman aged 40 to 50 with acute COVID-19. Sequencing input: PBMCs or T cells enriched from blood (not recorded which). This CDR3 is CASSLVTGPTYEQYF. For the CDR3, the DNA is TGCGCCAGCAGCTTGGTGACGGGTCCAACCTACGAGCAGTACTTC.